This passage covers 27 T cell receptor beta chains from one sample sequenced in a study of control samples from healthy donors and cancer patients. TCRdb's table, derived via immunoSEQ multiplex PCR, lists solely in-frame clones and lacks some. The table has around 77,000 clones, approximately 92% seen once. The sample taken for sequencing was blood. The source is a woman in her sixties or seventies in good health.

The V and J genes are TRBV28 and TRBJ2-1; D is possibly TRBD1 or TRBD2 (5 bases each). CDR1 MDHEN and CDR2 SYDVKM come from the germline V gene. Deletions cut 6 bases from V and 4 bases from J, with 13 bases between. CDR3 length equals 14 residues. CDR3 DNA: TGTGCCAGCAGCCGGGACCAGGCGTACAATGAGCAGTTCTTC. Translating gives CASSRDQAYNEQFF.

The V and J genes are TRBV11-2 and TRBJ2-2; D remains ambiguous. Trimming took 2 bases from V and 2 from J, leaving 6 bases between them. The CDR3 spans 14 residues. The V gene's germline CDR1 is SGHAT and CDR2 FQNNGV. The CDR3 DNA is TGTGCCAGCAGCTTACAGAGAAACACCGGGGAGCTGTTTTTT. Protein product: CASSLQRNTGELFF.

The rearrangement joins TRBV7-3 to TRBJ1-5; D gene unclear. Between the trimmed V and J ends, which lost 2 bases and 3 bases, there was a span of 8 bases. CDR1 and CDR2 from the germline V gene are SGHTA and FQGTGA. CDR3 length equals 14 residues. This CDR3 reads CASSLDGPNQPQHF. The CDR3 DNA follows: TGTGCCAGCAGCTTAGACGGCCCCAATCAGCCCCAGCATTTT.

The rearrangement joins TRBV10-1 to TRBJ1-5; D is unresolved. Germline V lookup: CDR1 WNHNN, CDR2 SYGVQD (reference sequence). Trimming pared 6 bases from V and 0 bases from J, leaving 6 bases between. This CDR3 has 13 amino acids. CDR3 sequence: CASRSDSNQPQHF. CDR3 nucleotide sequence: TGCGCCAGCAGATCCGATAGCAATCAGCCCCAGCATTTT.

The chain joins TRBV7-3 to TRBJ2-2; D might be TRBD2 (6 bases). The V gene's germline CDR1 is SGHTA and CDR2 FQGTGA. V was clipped by 2 bases and J by 6 bases, with 19 bases between them. The CDR3 consists of 17 residues. The CDR3, as DNA: TGTGCCAGCAGCTTAGGTCGAGGGAGGATCCCCTCCGGGGAGCTGTTTTTT. It is translated as CASSLGRGRIPSGELFF.

This clone has only one observation. The chain recombines TRBV19 with TRBJ2-4; TRBD2 matches at 8 bases. Germline CDR1 reads LNHDA; CDR2 reads SQIVND (reference sequence). The V segment lost 6 bases and the J segment 4 bases; nucleotides outside the gene matches: 5. The CDR3 has 14 amino acids. The CDR3 DNA follows: TGTGCCAGTAGCCCGACTAGCGATAAAAACATTCAGTACTTC. Translated: CASSPTSDKNIQYF. Full variable domain (remainder filled in from reference TRBV19 and TRBJ2-4): DGGITQSPKYLFRKEGQNVTLSCEQNLNHDAMYWYRQDPGQGLRLIYYSQIVNDFQKGDIAEGYSVSREKKESFPLTVTSAQKNPTAFYLCASSPTSDKNIQYFGAGTRLSVL.

V and J are TRBV7-6 and TRBJ2-1; tentative D call: TRBD2 (6 bases). Germline assignment: CDR1 SGHVS and CDR2 FNYEAQ. The CDR3 has 16 amino acids. V lost 1 base and J 0 bases, leaving 10 bases between the germline ends. CDR3 loop: CASSLVGGSSYNEQFF. The CDR3 region has the DNA TGTGCCAGCAGCTTAGTGGGGGGTTCCTCCTACAATGAGCAGTTCTTC.

This chain connects TRBV5-1 to TRBJ2-2, with no clear D. V dropped 0 bases and J dropped 4 bases, with 13 bases sitting between them. There are 16 residues in the CDR3. The germline V gene encodes CDR1 SGHRS and CDR2 YFSETQ. CDR3 DNA: TGCGCCAGCAGCTTGGCCTTGGTGGAGAGCACCGGGGAGCTGTTTTTT. Translation gives CASSLALVESTGELFF.

This rearrangement joins TRBV5-1 to TRBJ2-2; 9 bases are a match to TRBD2. Germline CDR1 and CDR2: SGHRS and YFSETQ. The CDR3 loop spans 15 amino acids. Trimming at V came to 4 bases and at J to 3 bases, leaving 4 bases not matched to a gene. CDR3 nucleotide sequence: TGCGCCAGCAGCAGGAGGACTAGCGACACCGGGGAGCTGTTTTTT. Amino acids: CASSRRTSDTGELFF.

The CDR3 is CASNPGAFGNTIYF. Here the CDR3 DNA reads TGTGCCAGCAACCCGGGGGCGTTCGGAAACACCATATATTTT. V is TRBV7-2 and J is TRBJ1-3; D is perhaps TRBD1 (6 bases). This CDR3 comprises 14 residues. The V end was cut by 7 bases, the J end by 4 bases, with 14 bases between. Germline lookup yields CDR1 SGHTA and CDR2 FQGNSA. Together with reference TRBV7-2 and TRBJ1-3, the CDR3 gives the full variable domain: GAGVSQSPSNKVTEKGKDVELRCDPISGHTALYWYRQSLGQGLEFLIYFQGNSAPDKSGLPSDRFSAERTGGSVSTLTIQRTQQEDSAVYLCASNPGAFGNTIYFGEGSWLTVV.

V gene TRBV28 combines with J gene TRBJ1-6; 9 bases agree with TRBD1. The CDR3 has 15 residues. V trimming: 5 bases; J trimming: 9 bases; junction bases outside the gene matches: 8. CDR1 is MDHEN and CDR2 is SYDVKM in the germline V gene. DNA for the CDR3: TGTGCCAGCAGTCCCATACAGGGGGCCATTTCACCCCTCCACTTT. Protein sequence: CASSPIQGAISPLHF.

The chain couples TRBV7-9 to TRBJ2-1; D might be TRBD2 (6 bases). The germline V gene has CDR1 SEHNR and CDR2 FQNEAQ (reference sequence). The CDR3 covers 14 residues. The V end lost 8 bases, the J end lost 1 base, and 12 bases lay between the germline ends. The CDR3 coding sequence is TGTGCCAGCGTATTAGCGGTATCCTACAATGAGCAGTTCTTC. As protein: CASVLAVSYNEQFF.

J is TRBJ2-7 and V is TRBV4-1, with D possibly being TRBD1 or TRBD2 (5 bases each). The CDR3 sequence is 13 residues long. The ends were cut back, 3 bases at V and 2 bases at J, with 8 bases in the middle. Germline CDR1 and CDR2: MGHRA and YSYEKL. CDR3 residues: CASSQGDPYEQYF. As DNA, the CDR3 is TGCGCCAGCAGCCAGGGGGACCCCTACGAGCAGTACTTC.

The chain employs TRBV12-3 or TRBV12-4 and TRBJ2-3, with 8 bases lining up with TRBD2. V gave up 8 bases and J gave up 6 bases; unmatched junction bases: 7. This CDR3 comprises 13 residues. The CDR3 DNA follows: TGTGCCAGCGGTCCGGGGGGGGTGGATACGCAGTATTTT. Encoded protein: CASGPGGVDTQYF.

The rearrangement joins TRBV6-5 to TRBJ2-1, with TRBD2 identical over 16 bases. CDR3 length: 15 residues. Germline values: CDR1 MNHEY, CDR2 SVGAGI. Unmatched junction bases numbered 7, after V lost 6 bases and J lost 11 bases. In DNA, the CDR3 is TGTGCCAGCAGGCCTCCGGGACTAGCGGGAGGGAAGCAGTTCTTC. Its translation is CASRPPGLAGGKQFF.

The chain joins TRBV24-1 to TRBJ2-1; 9 nucleotides align to TRBD1. CDR3 length equals 14 residues. Losses at the gene ends were 6 bases for V and 6 bases for J; bases not matched to a gene: 5. The germline V gene has CDR1 KGHDR and CDR2 SFDVKD. DNA of the CDR3: TGTGCCACCAGTTCCAGGACAGGGGTCAATGAGCAGTTCTTC. Translated: CATSSRTGVNEQFF.

This clone was recorded once. V is TRBV5-4 and J is TRBJ2-7; D perhaps matches TRBD2 (6 bases). Germline CDR1 SGHNT, CDR2 YYREEE (reference sequence). V shed 3 bases and J shed 6 bases, with 19 bases lying between them. CDR3 length: 15 amino acids. The CDR3 spells CASSSKDFGGFEQYF. DNA of the CDR3: TGTGCCAGCAGCTCCAAGGACTTCGGAGGGTTCGAGCAGTACTTC. The whole variable domain, filled in from reference TRBV5-4 and TRBJ2-7, reads ETGVTQSPTHLIKTRGQQVTLRCSSQSGHNTVSWYQQALGQGPQFIFQYYREEENGRGNFPPRFSGLQFPNYSSELNVNALELDDSALYLCASSSKDFGGFEQYFGPGTRLTVT.

V is TRBV27 and J is TRBJ1-1, with a possible D match to TRBD1 (5 bases). Germline CDR1 MNHEY, CDR2 SMNVEV (reference sequence). The length of the CDR3 is 16 residues. Trimming stripped 0 bases from V and 0 bases from J, with 11 bases between. The CDR3 region is CASSLSGVLVNTEAFF. The CDR3 DNA sequence: TGTGCCAGCAGTTTATCAGGGGTGTTGGTGAACACTGAAGCTTTCTTT.

The J gene is TRBJ2-3, the V gene TRBV24-1, with D perhaps matching TRBD2 (5 bases). Trimming cost V 7 bases and J 6 bases, with 13 bases left between them. The CDR3 runs to 13 residues. Germline CDR1 is KGHDR and CDR2 is SFDVKD. CDR3 protein: CATRLGTRDTQYF. In nucleotides, the CDR3 is TGTGCCACCAGACTAGGAACGAGGGATACGCAGTATTTT.

The CDR3 DNA reads TGTGCCAGCAGCTTAAAGCGGCGGAACACTGAAGCTTTCTTT. Translation gives CASSLKRRNTEAFF. The chain joins TRBV11-2 to TRBJ1-1; no reliable D call. CDR1 is SGHAT and CDR2 is FQNNGV in the germline V gene. Trimming took off 2 bases at V and 1 base at J, with 8 bases between the two ends. The CDR3 extends over 14 amino acids.

V is TRBV30 and J is TRBJ1-3; 11 nucleotides align to TRBD1. V was pared by 8 bases and J by 3 bases, with 3 bases of the junction left unmatched. Looked up from germline, CDR1 is GTSNPN and CDR2 is SVGIG (reference sequence). The CDR3 length is 13 residues. The CDR3, as DNA: TGTGCCGGACAGGGGGCAGGTGGAAACACCATATATTTT. Protein: CAGQGAGGNTIYF.

V is TRBV18 and J is TRBJ1-3; D remains unclear. This CDR3 has 15 residues. Per germline, CDR1 KGHSH and CDR2 LQKENI. V dropped 3 bases and J dropped 4 bases, with 13 bases sitting between them. CDR3: CASSPPERPGNTIYF. The CDR3, as DNA: TGTGCCAGCTCACCCCCCGAGAGGCCCGGAAACACCATATATTTT.

The rearrangement uses TRBV7-9 and TRBJ1-2, with TRBD1 identical over 7 bases. Trimming removed 5 bases from V and 7 bases from J; junction bases left unmatched: 7. The germline V gene encodes CDR1 SEHNR and CDR2 FQNEAQ (reference sequence). This CDR3 spans 13 amino acids. The CDR3 bases are TGTGCCAGCAGCCTCCAGGGGGTGGTTGGCTACACCTTC. Its translation is CASSLQGVVGYTF.

CDR3 sequence: CSVCEQGARGAEAFF. In DNA, the CDR3 is TGCAGCGTTTGCGAACAGGGGGCGCGAGGGGCTGAAGCTTTCTTT. V is TRBV29-1 and J is TRBJ1-1; TRBD1 matches 9 bases. The CDR3 runs 15 residues. Germline CDR1 is SQVTM and CDR2 is ANQGSEA. V shed 5 bases, J shed 6 bases, and the junction held 13 bases outside the gene matches. The full variable domain, in which reference TRBV29-1 and TRBJ1-1 provide the parts outside the CDR3, is SAVISQKPSRDICQRGTSLTIQCQVDSQVTMMFWYRQQPGQSLTLIATANQGSEATYESGFVIDKFPISRPNLTFSTLTVSNMSPEDSSIYLCSVCEQGARGAEAFFGQGTRLTVV.

V usage is TRBV6-5 and J usage is TRBJ1-1, with D possibly matching TRBD1 (5 bases). Germline V lookup: CDR1 MNHEY, CDR2 SVGAGI. Trimming removed 0 bases at V and 0 bases at J, with 11 bases between. The CDR3 covers 16 residues. This CDR3 is CASSYSYGGLNTEAFF. The CDR3 DNA sequence: TGTGCCAGCAGTTACTCGTACGGGGGACTGAACACTGAAGCTTTCTTT.

The chain employs TRBV3-1 (or the pseudogene TRBV3-2) and TRBJ1-5; D is possibly TRBD1 (5 bases). The CDR3 loop spans 15 amino acids. Trimming cost V 0 bases and J 4 bases, with 10 bases left between them. Per the germline V gene, CDR1 is LGHDT and CDR2 is YNNKEL (reference sequence). The CDR3 sequence is CASSQDTGLNQPQHF. The CDR3 bases are TGTGCCAGCAGCCAAGATACAGGTTTGAATCAGCCCCAGCATTTT.

The chain carries TRBV6-2 or TRBV6-3 and TRBJ1-5, with TRBD1 matching 9 bases. The CDR3 extends over 16 amino acids. Looked up from germline, CDR1 is MNHEY and CDR2 is SVGEGT. With V trimmed by 6 bases and J by 7 bases, 13 bases remained unmatched. CDR3 loop: CASSQTGTGNGQPQHF. The CDR3 nucleotides are TGTGCCAGCAGCCAAACCGGGACAGGGAACGGGCAGCCCCAGCATTTT.